A few counts support the clone carrying this TCR beta chain. This record belongs to a study of blood T cell repertoires in COVID-19. Assay: immunoSEQ multiplex PCR; the TCRdb copy retains only in-frame clones and omits some. This table holds about 250,000 clones, approximately 90% found once. The CDR3 extends over 15 amino acids. CDR1 is MNHEY and CDR2 is SVGAGI in the germline V gene. V was clipped by 0 bases and J by 7 bases, with 15 bases between them. The sequenced sample consisted of PBMCs or T cells enriched from blood (not recorded which). The sequence was obtained from a woman aged 50 to 60 who had recovered from COVID-19. This chain joins TRBV6-5 and TRBJ1-1; tentative D call: TRBD1 (6 bases). The chain's CDR3 is CASSYSWQGQGEAFF. The CDR3 DNA follows: TGTGCCAGCAGTTACTCGTGGCAGGGGCAAGGTGAAGCTTTCTTT.